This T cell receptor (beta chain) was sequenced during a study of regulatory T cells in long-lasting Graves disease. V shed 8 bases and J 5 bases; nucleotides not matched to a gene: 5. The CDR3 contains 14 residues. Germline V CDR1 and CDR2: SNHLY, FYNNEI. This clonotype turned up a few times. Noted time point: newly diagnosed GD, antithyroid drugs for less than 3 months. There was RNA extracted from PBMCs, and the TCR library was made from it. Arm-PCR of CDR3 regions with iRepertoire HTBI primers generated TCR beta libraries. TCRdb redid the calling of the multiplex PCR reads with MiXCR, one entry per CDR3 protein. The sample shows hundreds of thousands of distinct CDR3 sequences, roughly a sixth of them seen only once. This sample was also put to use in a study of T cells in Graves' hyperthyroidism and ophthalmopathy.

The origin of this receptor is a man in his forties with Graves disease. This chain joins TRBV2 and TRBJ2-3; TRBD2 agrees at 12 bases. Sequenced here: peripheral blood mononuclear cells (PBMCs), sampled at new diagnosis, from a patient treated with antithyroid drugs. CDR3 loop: CASVTSGGLDTQYF. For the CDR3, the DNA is TGTGCCAGCGTCACTAGCGGGGGGTTAGATACGCAGTATTTT.